The clone carrying this TCR beta chain occurred a few times. Its antigen is not identified. These data originate in a study of neoadjuvant nivolumab and ipilimumab in lung cancer. The study, taken as a whole, reports: Only a single major-pathologic-response sample was available for clonality analysis. Only two of four nivolumab-treated tumors gained richness and clonality by surgery. Higher pretherapy blood TCR richness went with higher resected-tumor richness.

Clones were sequenced by immunoSEQ multiplex PCR, and TCRdb holds only the in-frame ones, with some missing. Among roughly 49,000 clones listed, around 89% were seen once. V lost 1 base and J 0 bases, leaving 10 bases between the germline ends. There are 15 residues in the CDR3. Per the germline V gene, CDR1 is SGHTA and CDR2 is FQGNSA. V and J are TRBV7-2 and TRBJ2-7, with D tentatively TRBD2 (6 bases). The clonotype was recovered from an adult with non-small cell lung cancer. Some clones in this sample may be carry-over from other donors' samples. The sample consisted of blood, taken before neoadjuvant nivolumab, alone or with ipilimumab. DNA of the CDR3: TGTGCCAGCAGCTTAGAGAGGAGGGCCTCCTACGAGCAGTACTTC. This encodes CASSLERRASYEQYF.